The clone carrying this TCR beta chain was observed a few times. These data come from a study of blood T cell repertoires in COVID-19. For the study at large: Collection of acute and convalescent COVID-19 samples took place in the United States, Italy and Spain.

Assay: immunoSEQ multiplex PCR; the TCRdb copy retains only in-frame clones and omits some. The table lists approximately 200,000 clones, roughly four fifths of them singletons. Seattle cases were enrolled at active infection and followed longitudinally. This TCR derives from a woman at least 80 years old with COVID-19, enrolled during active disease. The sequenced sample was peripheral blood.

CDR3 in DNA: TGTGCCAGCAGCCCTATCGGGACTAGCGGCCAGGAGCAGTTCTTC. This codes for CASSPIGTSGQEQFF. V is TRBV28 and J is TRBJ2-1, with TRBD2 identical over 11 bases. Germline CDR1 MDHEN, CDR2 SYDVKM. Trimming cost V 6 bases and J 10 bases; bases outside gene matches: 11. This CDR3 has 15 residues.